A single sample is the source of the 14 T cell receptor beta chains below, sequenced in a study of blood T cell repertoires in COVID-19 (dated by TCRdb to 2018 to 2020). The protocol used for the library was the immunoSEQ multiplex PCR assay. TCRdb re-hosts the immuneACCESS table, in-frame sequences only. Its copies lack some clones; in the studies checked, an unresolved V gene accounts for under half of them, and the cause for the rest is not known. The sample has 200,000 to 250,000 clones on record, less than 90% of them singletons. The ten largest clones add up to roughly 4.6% of the sample. The sample consisted of peripheral blood. Receptor source: a woman in her sixties who had recovered from COVID-19.

The V call is TRBV30, the J call TRBJ1-1; D not certain. The germline CDR1 and CDR2 sequences are GTSNPN and SVGIG (reference sequence). Trimming pared 5 bases from V and 4 bases from J, leaving 8 bases between. The CDR3 length is 11 residues. CDR3 nucleotide sequence: TGTGCCTGGGTAGTCGGCACTGAAGCTTTCTTT. This codes for CAWVVGTEAFF.

The chain employs TRBV6-2 or TRBV6-3 and TRBJ1-5; no clear D. The V end was cut by 5 bases, the J end by 0 bases, with 20 bases between. This CDR3 is 18 amino acids long. CDR1 is MNHEY, CDR2 SVGEGT, per germline. Written as DNA, the CDR3 is TGTGCCAGCAGTCCACAGAGGGAGAGCTGGTATAGCAATCAGCCCCAGCATTTT. It specifies CASSPQRESWYSNQPQHF.

This clone has a single count. The chain joins TRBV6-5 to TRBJ1-1; 7 nucleotides align to TRBD1. Per the germline V gene, CDR1 is MNHEY and CDR2 is SVGAGI. Losses at the gene ends were 7 bases for V and 5 bases for J; bases not matched to a gene: 7. This CDR3 is built from 13 residues. The CDR3 here is CASTQGVRTEAFF. The CDR3 bases are TGTGCCAGCACCCAGGGGGTGCGGACTGAAGCTTTCTTT.

The rearrangement links TRBV6-6 to TRBJ1-1; 10 nucleotides match TRBD1. The germline gives CDR1 MNHNY, CDR2 SVGAGI (reference sequence). V lost 4 bases and J lost 6; bases outside the gene matches: 8. The CDR3 totals 15 residues. The DNA of the CDR3 is TGTGCCAGCAGTTCCAGGGACAGGGGTTCACCTGAAGCTTTCTTT. Its protein is CASSSRDRGSPEAFF.

The DNA of the CDR3 is TGCGCCAGCAGTCAATCCTTTTACAATGAGCAGTTCTTC. This codes for CASSQSFYNEQFF. The chain has TRBV23-1 and TRBJ2-1; D is undetermined. TRBV23-1 is annotated as an ORF whose role is uncertain. V lost 0 bases to trimming and J lost 4 bases, with 4 bases between them. The CDR3 has 13 amino acids.

This rearrangement joins TRBV20-1 to TRBJ2-1, with D maybe TRBD2 (6 bases). CDR3 size: 14 residues. The V gene lost 3 bases and the J gene lost 2 bases, with 11 bases spanning the gap. CDR1 is DFQATT and CDR2 is SNEGSKA in the germline V gene (reference sequence). The CDR3 region is CSASGDLPYNEQFF. The CDR3 coding sequence is TGCAGTGCTAGTGGGGACTTACCCTACAATGAGCAGTTCTTC.

The chain links TRBV7-8 to TRBJ1-4, with D perhaps TRBD1 (5 bases). The germline V gene has CDR1 SGHVS and CDR2 FQNEAQ. Deletions cut 1 base from V and 7 bases from J, with 10 bases between. CDR3 length: 14 amino acids. The CDR3 bases are TGTGCCAGCAGCTTAGGGGGGGAGGGTGAAAAACTGTTTTTT. It codes for CASSLGGEGEKLFF.

The rearrangement joins TRBV6-4 to TRBJ2-3; TRBD2 matches 7 bases. Germline assignment: CDR1 MRHNA and CDR2 SNTAGT. Trimming took 6 bases from V and 5 from J; bases not matched to a gene: 5. The CDR3 extends over 13 amino acids. The CDR3 sequence is CASRAGLKDTQYF. CDR3 DNA sequence: TGTGCCAGCAGGGCGGGACTAAAAGATACGCAGTATTTT.

CDR3 residues: CAWSAGQGFYGGGNQPQHF. DNA for the CDR3: TGTGCCTGGAGTGCCGGACAGGGGTTTTACGGTGGGGGCAATCAGCCCCAGCATTTT. The V and J genes are TRBV30 and TRBJ1-5; TRBD1 agrees at 9 bases. CDR1 is GTSNPN and CDR2 is SVGIG in the germline V gene (reference sequence). The CDR3 extends over 19 amino acids. Losses at the gene ends were 1 base for V and 2 bases for J; bases not matched to a gene: 15.

In this sample, this clone turned up once. The same CDR3 also results from other DNA sequences found in this sample. This chain links TRBV19 with TRBJ1-5, with 9 bases matching TRBD1. This CDR3 region has 16 residues. Germline V gene sequence: CDR1 LNHDA, CDR2 SQIVND (reference sequence). The V gene end was trimmed by 4 bases and the J gene end by 0 bases; junction bases not matched to a gene: 4. CDR3 amino acids: CASSTGTGYSNQPQHF. Written as DNA, the CDR3 is TGTGCCAGTAGTACTGGGACAGGGTATAGCAATCAGCCCCAGCATTTT. Combining the CDR3 with reference TRBV19 and TRBJ1-5 gives the whole variable domain DGGITQSPKYLFRKEGQNVTLSCEQNLNHDAMYWYRQDPGQGLRLIYYSQIVNDFQKGDIAEGYSVSREKKESFPLTVTSAQKNPTAFYLCASSTGTGYSNQPQHFGDGTRLSIL.

The chain is built from TRBV6-6 and TRBJ1-4; 8 bases align to TRBD1. The CDR3 runs 13 residues. The V and J ends lost 8 bases and 6 bases, in that order; junction bases with no gene match: 5. Germline V gene lookup returns CDR1 MNHNY and CDR2 SVGAGI (reference sequence). CDR3 sequence: CASAGQAYEKLFF. CDR3 nucleotides: TGTGCCAGCGCGGGACAGGCCTATGAAAAACTGTTTTTT.

This clone was observed at least ten times. The genes are TRBV27 and TRBJ2-1, with TRBD1 matching over 11 bases. This CDR3 is 16 amino acids long. Per the germline V gene, CDR1 is MNHEY and CDR2 is SMNVEV (reference sequence). The ends lost 0 bases at V and 3 bases at J; junction bases unmatched: 1. The CDR3 here is CASSLSGQGGYNEQFF. CDR3 in DNA: TGTGCCAGCAGTTTATCGGGACAGGGGGGCTACAATGAGCAGTTCTTC.

This clone has only one observation. The chain employs TRBV5-1 and TRBJ2-2; 8 bases line up with TRBD1. The CDR3 sequence is 17 residues long. CDR1 and CDR2 from the germline V gene are SGHRS and YFSETQ. V shed 4 bases and J 5 bases; nucleotides not matched to a gene: 13. The DNA of the CDR3 is TGCGCCAGCAGCCAGCGAAACAGGGGGTTCCAAACCGGGGAGCTGTTTTTT. Its translation is CASSQRNRGFQTGELFF.

V and J are TRBV6-5 and TRBJ1-1, with 7 bases lining up with TRBD1. J gave up 5 bases and V 4 bases, and 10 bases lay outside the gene matches. This CDR3 has 15 amino acids. In germline, CDR1 is MNHEY, CDR2 SVGAGI. The CDR3 DNA is TGTGCCAGCAGTTCCCACTCAGGGGGACGGACTGAAGCTTTCTTT. It yields the protein CASSSHSGGRTEAFF.